This T cell receptor beta chain was sequenced during a study of blood T cell repertoires in COVID-19. Study summary: Acute-phase and convalescent COVID-19 samples originated in the United States, Italy and Spain. In each case, the material was cDNA or gDNA derived from T cells, B-cell-depleted T cells, or PBMCs.

The CDR3 is 9 amino acids in total, end residues counted. Points on this clone: In this CDR3 the conserved last residue, phenylalanine or tryptophan, is missing, so a read error is likely. The DNA is omitted, as the CDR3 cannot be located on it reliably, and the CDR3 follows TCRdb's listing.

Original analysis: Amplified reference gene primers provided the basis for estimating nucleated cell counts. Profiled with immunoSEQ multiplex PCR; TCRdb holds only in-frame clones, not every one. The DNA gave D and trimming, while V, J and clone size come from that table. The table records approximately 68,000 clones, 70% to 85% of them present only once. The clonotype was recovered from a woman in her fifties or sixties with acute or convalescent COVID-19. The genes are TRBV12-3 or TRBV12-4 and TRBJ1-2; the D call in the table, TRBD1, was not verified against the DNA. Sequencing used peripheral blood. CDR3 loop: CASSWGQVS.